Listed here are 21 T cell receptor beta chains from one sample, sequenced in a study of blood T cell repertoires in COVID-19. The protocol was immunoSEQ multiplex PCR, while the TCRdb copy is restricted to in-frame clones and leaves out a portion. This table holds a few hundred thousand clones, 85% found once. Sequencing was done on a sample of PBMCs or T cells enriched from blood (not recorded which). These receptors were obtained from a man aged 40-55 years who had recovered from COVID-19.

The chain carries TRBV19 and TRBJ2-7, with D uncertain. The CDR3 has 15 residues. V was pared by 1 base and J by 0 bases, with 10 bases between. Germline V gene data show CDR1 as LNHDA and CDR2 as SQIVND (reference sequence). The DNA of the CDR3 is TGTGCCAGTAGTATAGCTTGGCGGAGCTCCTACGAGCAGTACTTC. Translation: CASSIAWRSSYEQYF.

The rearrangement uses TRBV7-8 and TRBJ2-7; D gene unclear. Germline lookup yields CDR1 SGHVS and CDR2 FQNEAQ. The CDR3 is 13 amino acids. V dropped 1 base and J dropped 3 bases, with 7 bases sitting between them. The CDR3 loop reads CASSLGQDYEQYF. The CDR3 region has the DNA TGTGCCAGCAGCTTAGGCCAGGACTACGAGCAGTACTTC. Complete variable domain (other parts from reference TRBV7-8 and TRBJ2-7): GAGVSQSPRYKVAKRGQDVALRCDPISGHVSLFWYQQALGQGPEFLTYFQNEAQLDKSGLPSDRFFAERPEGSVSTLKIQRTQQEDSAVYLCASSLGQDYEQYFGPGTRLTVT.

The chain has TRBV7-9 and TRBJ1-1, with TRBD1 matching 7 bases. The germline V gene has CDR1 SEHNR and CDR2 FQNEAQ (reference sequence). With 5 bases clipped from V and 1 base from J, the junction kept 4 bases outside the gene matches. This CDR3 has 14 residues. CDR3 nucleotide sequence: TGTGCCAGCAGCCCCCAGGGGGGGAACACTGAAGCTTTCTTT. This encodes CASSPQGGNTEAFF.

This clone was seen a few times. V usage is TRBV7-2 and J usage is TRBJ1-5; TRBD1 matches at 7 bases. The V segment lost 5 bases and the J segment 6 bases; nucleotides outside the gene matches: 7. The CDR3 totals 14 residues. Germline CDR1 and CDR2: SGHTA and FQGNSA. This CDR3 is CASSATGRGQPQHF. For the CDR3, the DNA is TGTGCCAGCAGCGCGACAGGGAGAGGTCAGCCCCAGCATTTT.

The chain combines TRBV28 with TRBJ1-4; 7 bases agree with TRBD1. The CDR3 loop spans 14 amino acids. Germline lookup yields CDR1 MDHEN and CDR2 SYDVKM. V lost 6 bases to trimming and J lost 5 bases; unmatched junction nucleotides: 6. CDR3 sequence reads: CASSSGGTNEKLFF. CDR3 DNA sequence: TGTGCCAGCAGCTCAGGGGGGACGAATGAAAAACTGTTTTTT. Supplemented by reference TRBV28 and TRBJ1-4, the full variable domain reads DVKVTQSSRYLVKRTGEKVFLECVQDMDHENMFWYRQDPGLGLRLIYFSYDVKMKEKGDIPEGYSVSREKKERFSLILESASTNQTSMYLCASSSGGTNEKLFFGSGTQLSVL.

This clone was detected once. The J gene is TRBJ2-1, the V gene TRBV3-1 (or the pseudogene TRBV3-2); D is undetermined. The germline V gene encodes CDR1 LGHDT and CDR2 YNNKEL (reference sequence). V shed 2 bases and J shed 10 bases, with 12 bases lying between them. There are 13 residues in the CDR3. The CDR3 loop is CASSQFVAHEQFF. CDR3 sequence (DNA): TGTGCCAGCAGCCAATTTGTAGCCCACGAGCAGTTCTTC.

The chain joins TRBV28 to TRBJ2-2; 9 nucleotides align to TRBD2. CDR3 length equals 16 residues. Germline V lookup: CDR1 MDHEN, CDR2 SYDVKM. Trimming took 9 bases from V and 4 from J; bases not matched to a gene: 12. CDR3 coding DNA: TGTGCCAGTGTTTTTGGACTAGCGAAAGGCACCGGGGAGCTGTTTTTT. It encodes CASVFGLAKGTGELFF.

J is TRBJ1-1 and V is TRBV19; 7 bases align to TRBD1. Germline-derived CDR1 and CDR2 are LNHDA and SQIVND (reference sequence). The CDR3 has 16 residues. V gave up 5 bases and J gave up 5 bases; unmatched junction bases: 14. The CDR3 here is CASSARTGGQWTEAFF. The DNA for the CDR3 is TGTGCCAGTAGTGCCCGGACAGGTGGCCAGTGGACTGAAGCTTTCTTT.

The chain has TRBV7-9 and TRBJ2-3, with a weak D call TRBD1 (6 bases). The ends were cut back, 3 bases at V and 1 base at J, with 11 bases in the middle. The CDR3 has 15 amino acids. In germline, CDR1 is SEHNR, CDR2 FQNEAQ (reference sequence). Here the CDR3 reads CASSFSAGGTDTQYF. CDR3 coding DNA: TGTGCCAGCAGCTTCAGCGCAGGGGGCACAGATACGCAGTATTTT.

Notes on this clone: The CDR3 ends on some other residue instead of the conserved phenylalanine or tryptophan, so this is likely a read error. It is unclear where the CDR3 begins or ends on the DNA, so no DNA is shown, and the CDR3 is as TCRdb lists it. V usage is TRBV2 and J usage is TRBJ2-7; TRBD2, the D gene given by the table, was not confirmed from the DNA. The CDR3 is 14 amino acids in total, end residues counted. CDR1 SNHLY and CDR2 FYNNEI come from the germline V gene. Here the CDR3 reads CASSEAYGTSGLIL.

J is TRBJ2-7 and V is TRBV19; D not certain. V lost 7 bases to trimming and J lost 3 bases, with 19 bases between them. The germline V gene has CDR1 LNHDA and CDR2 SQIVND (reference sequence). The CDR3 totals 15 residues. The DNA of the CDR3 is TGTGCCAGTACCCTTATTTATGGCAGTAACTACGAGCAGTACTTC. It is translated as CASTLIYGSNYEQYF.

This clone has only one observation. The gene calls are TRBV7-3 and TRBJ2-2; D ambiguous. Germline assignment: CDR1 SGHTA and CDR2 FQGTGA. CDR3 size: 13 residues. The V gene lost 4 bases and the J gene lost 1 base, with 4 bases spanning the gap. In DNA form, the CDR3 reads TGTGCCAGCAGCTCAGGGAACACCGGGGAGCTGTTTTTT. It translates to CASSSGNTGELFF.

V gene TRBV19 combines with J gene TRBJ1-1; a possible D gene is TRBD1 (5 bases). CDR3 length: 15 amino acids. Trimming removed 11 bases from V and 0 bases from J, with 19 bases in between. Germline CDR1 and CDR2: LNHDA and SQIVND (reference sequence). This CDR3 is CASRFVRGMNTEAFF. The CDR3 bases are TGTGCCTCCCGCTTCGTGCGGGGGATGAACACTGAAGCTTTCTTT.

This clone appeared once. The V and J genes are TRBV7-9 and TRBJ2-7; TRBD2 is a possible D gene (6 bases). The CDR3 length is 13 residues. Germline V gene lookup returns CDR1 SEHNR and CDR2 FQNEAQ (reference sequence). Trimming shortened V by 1 base and J by 5 bases, and 9 bases separated the two germline ends. CDR3 DNA sequence: TGTGCCAGCAGCTTAGGCGGAGGGAACGAGCAGTACTTC. Translating gives CASSLGGGNEQYF.

This chain uses TRBV4-1 with TRBJ2-1, with 10 bases that match TRBD2. Germline-derived CDR1 and CDR2 are MGHRA and YSYEKL. V was clipped by 3 bases and J by 5 bases; unmatched bases: 10. The CDR3 runs 17 residues. This chain's CDR3 is CASSQSRTSGTHNEQFF. The CDR3 DNA follows: TGCGCCAGCAGCCAGAGTAGGACTAGCGGTACCCACAATGAGCAGTTCTTC.

The chain carries TRBV5-6 and TRBJ2-7; tentatively, D is TRBD2 (5 bases). The V end lost 4 bases, the J end lost 6 bases, and 11 bases lay between the germline ends. CDR3 length: 12 residues. The V gene's germline CDR1 is SGHDT and CDR2 YYEEEE. The CDR3 nucleotides read TGTGCCAGCAGCCCGGGGATCTCCGAGCAGTACTTC. This translates into CASSPGISEQYF.

The chain has TRBV4-1 and TRBJ1-5; the D gene is possibly TRBD1 (6 bases). The V and J ends lost 6 bases and 8 bases respectively, with 14 bases between them. Germline values: CDR1 MGHRA, CDR2 YSYEKL. CDR3 length: 13 amino acids. The CDR3 loop reads CASSRQVNEPQHF. CDR3 in DNA: TGCGCCAGCAGTCGACAGGTAAACGAGCCCCAGCATTTT.

The chain couples TRBV19 to TRBJ2-7, with 11 bases lining up with TRBD2. Germline-derived CDR1 and CDR2 are LNHDA and SQIVND (reference sequence). The CDR3 length is 14 residues. J gave up 3 bases and V 5 bases, and 3 bases lay outside the gene matches. This chain's CDR3 is CASSLTSGIYEQYF. CDR3 sequence (DNA): TGTGCCAGTAGTCTGACTAGCGGGATCTACGAGCAGTACTTC.

The gene calls are TRBV9 and TRBJ1-2, with TRBD1 as a possible D gene (5 bases). The CDR3 length is 15 residues. Trimming stripped 0 bases from V and 4 bases from J, with 13 bases between. Germline V gene lookup returns CDR1 SGDLS and CDR2 YYNGEE. CDR3 in DNA: TGTGCCAGCAGCGTAGGGGGCACCCTTGGCTATGGCTACACCTTC. This sequence encodes CASSVGGTLGYGYTF.

V and J are TRBV7-9 and TRBJ1-2; no reliable D call. Germline assignment: CDR1 SEHNR and CDR2 FQNEAQ (reference sequence). Trimming took off 4 bases at V and 4 bases at J, with 10 bases between the two ends. The CDR3 runs 13 residues. The CDR3 reads CASSYEGVYGYTF. The CDR3 nucleotides read TGTGCCAGCAGCTACGAGGGTGTCTATGGCTACACCTTC.

The table lists this clone with a count of one. This chain connects TRBV27 to TRBJ1-2; D unclear. The V end was cut by 1 base, the J end by 2 bases, with 8 bases between. From germline, CDR1 is MNHEY and CDR2 SMNVEV (reference sequence). The CDR3 is 14 amino acids. The CDR3 sequence: CASSLFSGNYGYTF. Written as DNA, the CDR3 is TGTGCCAGCAGTTTATTTTCGGGGAACTATGGCTACACCTTC.